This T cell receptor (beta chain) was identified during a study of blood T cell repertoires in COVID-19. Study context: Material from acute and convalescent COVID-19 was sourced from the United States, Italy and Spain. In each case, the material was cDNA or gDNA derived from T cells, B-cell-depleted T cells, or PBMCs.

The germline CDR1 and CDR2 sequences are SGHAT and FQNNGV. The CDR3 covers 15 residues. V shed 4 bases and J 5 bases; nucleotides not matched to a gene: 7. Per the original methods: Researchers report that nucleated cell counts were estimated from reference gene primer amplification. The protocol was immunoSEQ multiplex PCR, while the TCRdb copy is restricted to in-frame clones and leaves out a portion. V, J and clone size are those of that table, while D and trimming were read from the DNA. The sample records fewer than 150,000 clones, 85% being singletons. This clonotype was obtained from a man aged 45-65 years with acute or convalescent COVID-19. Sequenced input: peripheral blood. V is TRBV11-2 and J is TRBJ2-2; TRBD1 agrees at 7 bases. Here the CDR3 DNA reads TGTGCCAGCAGCTCAACCCCCAGGGGGACCGGGGAGCTGTTTTTT. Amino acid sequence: CASSSTPRGTGELFF.